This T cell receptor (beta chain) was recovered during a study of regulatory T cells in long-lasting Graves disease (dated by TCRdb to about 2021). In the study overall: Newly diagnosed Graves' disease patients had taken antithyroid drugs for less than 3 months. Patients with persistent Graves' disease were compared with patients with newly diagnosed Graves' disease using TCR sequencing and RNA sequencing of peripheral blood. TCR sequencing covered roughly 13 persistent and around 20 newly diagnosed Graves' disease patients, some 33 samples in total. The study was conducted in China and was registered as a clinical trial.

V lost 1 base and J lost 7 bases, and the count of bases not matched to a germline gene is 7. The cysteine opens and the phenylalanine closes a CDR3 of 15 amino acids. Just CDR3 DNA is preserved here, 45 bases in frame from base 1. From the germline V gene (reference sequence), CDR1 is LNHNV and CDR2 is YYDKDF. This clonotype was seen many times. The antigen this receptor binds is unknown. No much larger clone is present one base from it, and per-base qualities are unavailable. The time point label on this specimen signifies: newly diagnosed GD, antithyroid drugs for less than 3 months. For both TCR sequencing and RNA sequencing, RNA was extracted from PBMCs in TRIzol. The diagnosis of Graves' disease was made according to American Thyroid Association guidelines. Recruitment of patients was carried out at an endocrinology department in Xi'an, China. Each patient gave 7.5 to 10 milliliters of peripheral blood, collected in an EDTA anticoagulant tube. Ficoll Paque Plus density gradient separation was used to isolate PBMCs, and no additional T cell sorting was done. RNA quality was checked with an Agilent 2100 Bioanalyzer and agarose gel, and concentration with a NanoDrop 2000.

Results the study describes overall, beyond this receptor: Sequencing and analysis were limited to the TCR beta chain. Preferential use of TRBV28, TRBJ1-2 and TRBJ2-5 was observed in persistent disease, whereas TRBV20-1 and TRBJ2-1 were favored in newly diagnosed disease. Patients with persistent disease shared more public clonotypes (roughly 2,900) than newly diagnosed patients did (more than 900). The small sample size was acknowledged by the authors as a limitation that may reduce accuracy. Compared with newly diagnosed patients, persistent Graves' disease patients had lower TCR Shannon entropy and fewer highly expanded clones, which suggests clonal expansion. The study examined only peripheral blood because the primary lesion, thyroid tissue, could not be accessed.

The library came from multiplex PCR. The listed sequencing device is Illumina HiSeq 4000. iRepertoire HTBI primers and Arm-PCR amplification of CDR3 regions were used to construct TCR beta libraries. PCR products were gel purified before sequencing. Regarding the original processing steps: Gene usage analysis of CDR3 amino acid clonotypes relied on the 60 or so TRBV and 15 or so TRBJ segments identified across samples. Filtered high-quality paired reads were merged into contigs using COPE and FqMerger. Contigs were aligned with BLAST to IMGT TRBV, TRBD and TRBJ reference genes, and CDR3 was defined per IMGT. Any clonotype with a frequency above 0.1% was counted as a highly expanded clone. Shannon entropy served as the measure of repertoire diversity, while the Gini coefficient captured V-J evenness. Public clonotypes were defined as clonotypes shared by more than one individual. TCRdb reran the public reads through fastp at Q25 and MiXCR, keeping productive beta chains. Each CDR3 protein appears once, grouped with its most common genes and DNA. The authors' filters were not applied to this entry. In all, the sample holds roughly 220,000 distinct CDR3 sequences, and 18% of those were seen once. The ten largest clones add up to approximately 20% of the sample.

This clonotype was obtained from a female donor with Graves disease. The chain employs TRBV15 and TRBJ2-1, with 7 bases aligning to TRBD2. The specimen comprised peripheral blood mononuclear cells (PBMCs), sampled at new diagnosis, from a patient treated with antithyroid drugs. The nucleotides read TGTGCCACCAGCAGAGTGGGCGGGAGTGTAAATGAGCAGTTCTTC. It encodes CATSRVGGSVNEQFF.